This T cell receptor (beta chain) stems from a study of blood T cell repertoires in COVID-19. Overall study: The United States, Italy and Spain supplied acute and convalescent COVID-19 samples. Nucleic acid was either cDNA or gDNA, and it came from T cells, B-cell-depleted T cells, or PBMCs.

The CDR3 runs to 18 residues. V gave up 5 bases and J gave up 5 bases, with 25 bases separating them. Germline values: CDR1 SGHKS, CDR2 YYEKEE (reference sequence). Original analysis: The authors estimated nucleated cell counts from reference gene primer amplification. TCRdb keeps only in-frame clones here, not all; method: immunoSEQ multiplex PCR. V and J calls and clone size come straight from that table; D and trimming were deduced from the DNA. This sample yields about 67,000 clones, of which around 88% are seen a single time; approximately 19% belongs to the top ten. This sequence joins TRBV5-5 and TRBJ1-4; D gene uncertain. Sequencing input: peripheral blood. The TCR sequence derives from an elderly woman with acute or convalescent COVID-19. The DNA for the CDR3 is TGTGCCAGCAGTCCAATCGTTTGGACGGGAGGGTCCAATGAAAAACTGTTTTTT. It codes for CASSPIVWTGGSNEKLFF.